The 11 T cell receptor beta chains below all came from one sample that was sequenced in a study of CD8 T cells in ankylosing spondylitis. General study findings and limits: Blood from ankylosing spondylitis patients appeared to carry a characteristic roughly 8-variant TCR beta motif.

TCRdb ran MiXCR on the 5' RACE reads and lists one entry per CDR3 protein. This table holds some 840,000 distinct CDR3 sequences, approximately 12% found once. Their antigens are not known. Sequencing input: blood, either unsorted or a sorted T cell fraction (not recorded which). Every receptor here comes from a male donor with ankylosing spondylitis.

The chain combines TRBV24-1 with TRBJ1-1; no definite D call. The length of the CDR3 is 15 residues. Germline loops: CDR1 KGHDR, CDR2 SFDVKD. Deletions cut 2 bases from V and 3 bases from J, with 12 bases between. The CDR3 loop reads CATSDSNSRDTEAFF. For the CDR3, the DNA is TGTGCCACCAGTGATTCAAACAGCCGAGACACTGAAGCTTTCTTT.

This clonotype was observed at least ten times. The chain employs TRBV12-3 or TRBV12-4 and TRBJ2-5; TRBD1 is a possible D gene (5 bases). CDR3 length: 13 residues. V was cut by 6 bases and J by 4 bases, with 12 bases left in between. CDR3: CASRPGLGETQYF. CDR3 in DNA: TGTGCCAGCAGGCCAGGGTTAGGAGAGACCCAGTACTTC.

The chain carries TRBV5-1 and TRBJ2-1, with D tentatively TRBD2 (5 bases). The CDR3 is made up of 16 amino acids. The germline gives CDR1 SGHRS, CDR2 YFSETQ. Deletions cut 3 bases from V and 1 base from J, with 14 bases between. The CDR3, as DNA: TGCGCCAGCAGCTATCTAGCTCTGGGTTCCTACAATGAGCAGTTCTTC. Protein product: CASSYLALGSYNEQFF.

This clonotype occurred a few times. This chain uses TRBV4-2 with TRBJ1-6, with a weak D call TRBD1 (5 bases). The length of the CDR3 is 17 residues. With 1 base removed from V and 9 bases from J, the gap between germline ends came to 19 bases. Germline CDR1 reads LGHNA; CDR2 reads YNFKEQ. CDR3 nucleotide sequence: TGTGCCAGCAGCCAAGTGGTAGGGCCGGGACGGGTTTCACCCCTCCACTTT. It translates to CASSQVVGPGRVSPLHF.

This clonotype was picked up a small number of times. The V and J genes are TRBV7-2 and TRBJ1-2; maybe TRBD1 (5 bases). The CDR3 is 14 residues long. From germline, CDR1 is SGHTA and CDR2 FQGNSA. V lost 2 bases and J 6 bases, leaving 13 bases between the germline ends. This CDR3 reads CASSLRAGEHGYTF. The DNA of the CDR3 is TGTGCCAGCAGCTTAAGGGCGGGGGAGCATGGCTACACCTTC.

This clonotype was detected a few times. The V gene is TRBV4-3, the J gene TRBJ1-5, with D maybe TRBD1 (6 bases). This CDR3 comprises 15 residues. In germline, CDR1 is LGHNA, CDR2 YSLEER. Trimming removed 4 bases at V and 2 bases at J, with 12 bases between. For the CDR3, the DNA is TGCGCCAGCAGCCCGGCGTACAGGGGCAATCAGCCCCAGCATTTT. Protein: CASSPAYRGNQPQHF.

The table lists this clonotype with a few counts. In DNA form, the CDR3 reads TGTGCCAGCAGTTTTCGGTGGGTAGCCTATGGAAACGAGCAGTACTTC. This encodes CASSFRWVAYGNEQYF. The V gene is TRBV12-3 or TRBV12-4, the J gene TRBJ2-7; D is ambiguous. The V and J ends lost 3 bases and 5 bases respectively, with 20 bases between them. The CDR3 is made up of 16 amino acids.

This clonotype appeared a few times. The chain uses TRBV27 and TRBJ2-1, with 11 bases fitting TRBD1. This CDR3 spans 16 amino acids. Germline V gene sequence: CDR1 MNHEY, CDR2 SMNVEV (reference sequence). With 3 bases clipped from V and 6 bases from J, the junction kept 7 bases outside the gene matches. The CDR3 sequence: CASSFEAGTGGNEQFF. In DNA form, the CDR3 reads TGTGCCAGCAGTTTTGAAGCAGGGACAGGGGGCAATGAGCAGTTCTTC.

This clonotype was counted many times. The CDR3: CSASGLAETQYF. CDR3 coding DNA: TGCAGTGCTAGTGGACTAGCCGAGACCCAGTACTTC. The gene calls are TRBV20-1 and TRBJ2-5; 8 positions match TRBD2. With 3 bases clipped from V and 5 bases from J, the junction kept 2 bases outside the gene matches. Germline V gene sequence: CDR1 DFQATT, CDR2 SNEGSKA (reference sequence). The CDR3 runs 12 residues.

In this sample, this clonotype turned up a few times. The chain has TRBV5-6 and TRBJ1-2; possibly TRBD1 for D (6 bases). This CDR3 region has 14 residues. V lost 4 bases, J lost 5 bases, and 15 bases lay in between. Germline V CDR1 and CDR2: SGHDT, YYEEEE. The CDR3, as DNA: TGTGCCAGCAGCCGGGACAAAATCGTGTATGGCTACACCTTC. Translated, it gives CASSRDKIVYGYTF.

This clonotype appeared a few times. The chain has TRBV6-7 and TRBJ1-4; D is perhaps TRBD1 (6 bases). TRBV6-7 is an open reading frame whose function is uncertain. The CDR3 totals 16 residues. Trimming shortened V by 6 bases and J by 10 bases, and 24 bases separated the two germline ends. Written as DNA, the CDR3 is TGTGCCAGCAGGACTTGCAGGGGAGACGTGTCTGGAAAACTGTTTTTT. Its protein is CASRTCRGDVSGKLFF.